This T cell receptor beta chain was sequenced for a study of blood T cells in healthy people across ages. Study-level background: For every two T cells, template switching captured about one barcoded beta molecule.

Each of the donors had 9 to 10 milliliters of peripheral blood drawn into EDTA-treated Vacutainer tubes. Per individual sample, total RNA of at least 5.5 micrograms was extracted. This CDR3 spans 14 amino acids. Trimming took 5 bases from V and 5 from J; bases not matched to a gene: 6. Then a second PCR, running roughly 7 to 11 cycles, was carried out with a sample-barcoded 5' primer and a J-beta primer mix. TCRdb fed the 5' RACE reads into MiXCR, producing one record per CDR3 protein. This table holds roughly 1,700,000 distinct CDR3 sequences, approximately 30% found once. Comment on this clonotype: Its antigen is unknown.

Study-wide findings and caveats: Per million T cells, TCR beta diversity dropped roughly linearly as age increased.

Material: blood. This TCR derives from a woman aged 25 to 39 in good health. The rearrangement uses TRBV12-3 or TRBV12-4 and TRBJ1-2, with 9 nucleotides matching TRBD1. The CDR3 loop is CASSIADRGYGYTF. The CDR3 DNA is TGTGCCAGCAGTATCGCGGACAGGGGATATGGCTACACCTTC.